This T cell receptor beta chain emerged from a study of blood T cell repertoires in COVID-19. Study details: Material from acute and convalescent COVID-19 was sourced from the United States, Italy and Spain.

V shed 7 bases and J 4 bases; nucleotides not matched to a gene: 7. CDR3 length: 14 amino acids. CDR1 is LNHDA, CDR2 SQIVND, per germline (reference sequence). Method: immunoSEQ multiplex PCR; TCRdb's copy keeps in-frame clones and lacks some. The sample includes approximately 260,000 clones, approximately 82% of them seen just once. The chain combines TRBV19 with TRBJ1-5; TRBD1 aligns across 7 bases. The TCR was taken from a man between 60 and 75 years old who had recovered from COVID-19. Sequenced: peripheral blood. The CDR3 DNA is TGTGCCAGTACCCCTCGGGACAGAAATCAGCCCCAGCATTTT. Translating gives CASTPRDRNQPQHF. Filled out from reference TRBV19 and TRBJ1-5, the complete variable domain reads DGGITQSPKYLFRKEGQNVTLSCEQNLNHDAMYWYRQDPGQGLRLIYYSQIVNDFQKGDIAEGYSVSREKKESFPLTVTSAQKNPTAFYLCASTPRDRNQPQHFGDGTRLSIL.